A selection of T cell receptor beta chains follows, all from one sample in a study of beta chain features in type 1 diabetes. Libraries were prepared by immunoSEQ multiplex PCR; TCRdb keeps only in-frame clonotypes and omits some of them. The data show about 360,000 clones, with around 12% seen just once and about 0.01% held by the top ten. The specimen sequenced was naive CD4+ T cells from blood. The receptors originated from a woman in her late teens or twenties with type 1 diabetes. Each CDR3 is given with its conserved first and last residue. The D gene is left open where the match is weak. Part of the rows lack a size; the others show once, few, many or a class for expanded clones.

D gene,CDR3 length,J gene,clone size,V gene,CDR3 protein,CDR3 DNA
TRBD1,14,TRBJ1-1,.,TRBV7-9,CASSLGTVNTEAFF,TGTGCCAGCAGCTTGGGGACAGTGAACACTGAAGCTTTCTTT
.,11,TRBJ2-7,.,TRBV9,CASSVGPGKYF,TGTGCCAGCAGCGTAGGGCCAGGGAAGTACTTC
.,14,TRBJ2-7,.,TRBV15,CATRKAGPSYEQYF,TGTGCCACCAGAAAGGCGGGGCCTTCCTACGAGCAGTACTTC
TRBD1,13,TRBJ2-5,.,TRBV6-6,CASSRDRVETQYF,TGTGCCAGCAGTAGGGACAGGGTGGAGACCCAGTACTTC
TRBD1,15,TRBJ2-7,few,TRBV6-1,CASRGDRQGSYEQYF,TGTGCCAGCAGGGGGGACAGACAGGGATCCTACGAGCAGTACTTC
.,14,TRBJ1-5,.,TRBV4-1,CASRQREGVQPQHF,TGCGCCAGCAGACAGAGGGAGGGGGTTCAGCCCCAGCATTTT
.,12,TRBJ1-4,.,TRBV10-3,CAISLNNEKLFF,TGTGCCATCAGTCTTAATAATGAAAAACTGTTTTTT
.,16,TRBJ1-1,.,TRBV19,CASRPPRNRESTEAFF,TGTGCCAGTAGACCTCCACGCAACAGGGAGTCCACTGAAGCTTTCTTT
TRBD2,17,TRBJ2-1,few,TRBV4-1,CASRKGGTSGGYNEQFF,TGCGCCAGCAGGAAAGGGGGGACTAGCGGGGGCTACAATGAGCAGTTCTTC
TRBD1,16,TRBJ1-6,.,TRBV18,CASSPPGQGENSPLHF,TGTGCCAGCTCACCACCGGGCCAGGGGGAAAACTCACCCCTCCACTTT
.,15,TRBJ2-1,.,TRBV4-3,CASSQGQSSYNEQFF,TGCGCCAGCAGCCAAGGACAGAGCTCCTACAATGAGCAGTTCTTC
.,15,TRBJ1-1,.,TRBV19,CASPPATAMNTEAFF,TGTGCCAGCCCCCCAGCCACAGCCATGAACACTGAAGCTTTCTTT
.,15,TRBJ2-1,few,TRBV21-1,CASSPFRGRVGEQFF,TGTGCCAGCAGCCCGTTTCGAGGGAGGGTGGGTGAGCAGTTCTTC
.,13,TRBJ2-5,.,TRBV29-1,CSVESGLQETQYF,TGCAGCGTTGAGTCAGGACTACAAGAGACCCAGTACTTC
.,13,TRBJ2-7,few,TRBV6-1,CASVLFPAGEQYF,TGTGCCAGCGTTCTTTTCCCGGCGGGTGAGCAGTACTTC
.,17,TRBJ2-4,few,TRBV5-6,CASSLGAGFSAKNIQYF,TGTGCCAGCAGCTTGGGGGCGGGGTTCTCGGCCAAAAACATTCAGTACTTC
.,15,TRBJ1-4,.,TRBV6-5,CASSYHRSTNEKLFF,TGTGCCAGCAGTTACCACAGGAGCACTAATGAAAAACTGTTTTTT
.,11,TRBJ2-3,few,TRBV12-5,CASASGDTQYF,TGTGCTAGTGCGTCGGGGGATACGCAGTATTTT
.,14,TRBJ1-2,few,TRBV7-9,CASSPGPSDYGYTF,TGTGCCAGCAGCCCAGGGCCTTCGGACTATGGCTACACCTTC
TRBD2,13,TRBJ2-1,few,TRBV6-6,CASTGEGYNEQFF,TGTGCCAGCACTGGGGAGGGGTACAATGAGCAGTTCTTC
.,15,TRBJ2-3,few,TRBV11-2,CASSLGQSYTDTQYF,TGTGCCAGCAGCTTAGGACAGAGTTACACAGATACGCAGTATTTT
.,15,TRBJ2-3,.,TRBV29-1,CSASVGGGETDTQYF,TGCAGCGCCTCGGTTGGAGGGGGCGAAACAGATACGCAGTATTTT
.,11,TRBJ2-7,.,TRBV28,CASSFLQEQYF,TGTGCCAGCAGTTTTTTACAGGAGCAGTACTTC
.,13,TRBJ1-1,.,TRBV14,CASSHGLNTEAFF,TGTGCCAGCAGCCACGGTTTGAACACTGAAGCTTTCTTT
.,13,TRBJ1-2,.,TRBV5-8,CASSNSGNYGYTF,TGTGCCAGCAGCAACTCAGGGAACTATGGCTACACCTTC
TRBD2,15,TRBJ2-5,.,TRBV19,CASRETSGGEETQYF,TGTGCCAGTAGGGAGACTAGCGGGGGGGAAGAGACCCAGTACTTC
TRBD1,16,TRBJ2-7,.,TRBV7-9,CASSPKQGAPPYEQYF,TGTGCCAGCAGCCCTAAACAGGGGGCACCCCCCTACGAGCAGTACTTC
TRBD2,15,TRBJ2-5,.,TRBV27,CASRYDGGAAETQYF,TGTGCCAGCCGTTACGACGGGGGGGCAGCGGAGACCCAGTACTTC
.,13,TRBJ2-2,.,TRBV30,CAWSPDSIGELFF,TGTGCCTGGAGTCCTGACTCCATCGGGGAGCTGTTTTTT
.,13,TRBJ1-1,.,TRBV7-9,CASSPTGYAEAFF,TGTGCCAGCAGTCCTACAGGGTACGCTGAAGCTTTCTTT
TRBD2,17,TRBJ2-2,.,TRBV5-6,CASSLVASGTNTGELFF,TGTGCCAGCAGCTTGGTGGCTAGCGGGACGAACACCGGGGAGCTGTTTTTT
.,11,TRBJ2-7,few,TRBV28,CASQGSYEQYF,TGTGCCAGTCAGGGGTCCTACGAGCAGTACTTC
.,12,TRBJ2-3,few,TRBV7-3,CASSANTDTQYF,TGTGCCAGCAGCGCGAATACAGATACGCAGTATTTT
.,17,TRBJ2-4,.,TRBV13,CASSLQTRKGAQNIQYF,TGTGCCAGCAGCCTCCAGACCCGTAAAGGGGCCCAAAACATTCAGTACTTC
.,11,TRBJ2-1,few,TRBV7-2,CASSLRNEQFF,TGTGCCAGCAGCTTACGGAATGAGCAGTTCTTC
TRBD1,16,TRBJ2-3,.,TRBV11-2,CASSLEGTGAAGTQYF,TGTGCCAGCAGCTTAGAAGGGACAGGGGCGGCCGGTACGCAGTATTTT
TRBD1,15,TRBJ2-7,.,TRBV6-5,CASSFLGTGNYEQYF,TGTGCCAGCAGTTTCCTTGGGACAGGGAACTACGAGCAGTACTTC
TRBD2,14,TRBJ2-7,.,TRBV28,CASTQLAGVGEQYF,TGTGCCAGCACTCAACTAGCGGGAGTCGGGGAGCAGTACTTC
.,13,TRBJ1-1,few,TRBV29-1,CSVEQNKNTEAFF,TGCAGCGTTGAACAGAACAAGAACACTGAAGCTTTCTTT
.,13,TRBJ2-7,.,TRBV28,CASSSARAGEQYF,TGTGCCAGCAGTTCCGCGAGGGCCGGGGAGCAGTACTTC
.,11,TRBJ1-1,.,TRBV6-1,CAAIRISEAFF,TGTGCCGCAATCAGGATCTCTGAAGCTTTCTTT
.,15,TRBJ2-7,few,TRBV21-1,CASSSRGTAPGEQYF,TGTGCCAGCAGCTCCCGGGGGACGGCCCCCGGGGAGCAGTACTTC
.,15,TRBJ2-1,.,TRBV4-3,CASSQQGMGYNEQFF,TGCGCCAGCAGCCAACAGGGCATGGGGTACAATGAGCAGTTCTTC
TRBD1,16,TRBJ2-2,.,TRBV14,CASSHLVRGYTGELFF,TGTGCCAGCAGCCATCTTGTCAGGGGGTACACCGGGGAGCTGTTTTTT
.,13,TRBJ2-2,.,TRBV11-2,CASSLDPAGELFF,TGTGCCAGCAGCTTAGATCCCGCCGGGGAGCTGTTTTTT
.,13,TRBJ2-3,few,TRBV7-6,CASSSGTTDTQYF,TGTGCCAGCAGCAGCGGCACCACAGATACGCAGTATTTT
.,13,TRBJ2-1,few,TRBV6-5,CASSYSRDNEQFF,TGTGCCAGCAGTTACTCGAGAGACAATGAGCAGTTCTTC
.,13,TRBJ1-5,few,TRBV18,CASSRGAHQPQHF,TGTGCCAGCTCACGGGGAGCACATCAGCCCCAGCATTTT
.,13,TRBJ1-1,.,TRBV29-1,CSVTVLVDTEAFF,TGCAGCGTCACAGTCCTGGTTGACACTGAAGCTTTCTTT
.,13,TRBJ1-2,few,TRBV9,CASSETYNYGYTF,TGTGCCAGCAGCGAGACATATAACTATGGCTACACCTTC
.,15,TRBJ2-5,few,TRBV28,CASGRGGAMGETQYF,TGTGCCAGTGGCCGAGGAGGGGCCATGGGAGAGACCCAGTACTTC
TRBD2,13,TRBJ2-7,.,TRBV28,CASTLAGADEQYF,TGTGCCAGCACCCTAGCGGGAGCCGACGAGCAGTACTTC
.,12,TRBJ2-5,.,TRBV11-1,CASSHNQETQYF,TGTGCCAGCAGCCACAACCAAGAGACCCAGTACTTC
.,16,TRBJ1-2,few,TRBV5-1,CASSLGHDSTNYGYTF,TGCGCCAGCAGCTTGGGTCACGACAGCACCAACTATGGCTACACCTTC
.,12,TRBJ2-7,few,TRBV28,CASASIHYEQYF,TGTGCCAGCGCGTCAATTCACTACGAGCAGTACTTC